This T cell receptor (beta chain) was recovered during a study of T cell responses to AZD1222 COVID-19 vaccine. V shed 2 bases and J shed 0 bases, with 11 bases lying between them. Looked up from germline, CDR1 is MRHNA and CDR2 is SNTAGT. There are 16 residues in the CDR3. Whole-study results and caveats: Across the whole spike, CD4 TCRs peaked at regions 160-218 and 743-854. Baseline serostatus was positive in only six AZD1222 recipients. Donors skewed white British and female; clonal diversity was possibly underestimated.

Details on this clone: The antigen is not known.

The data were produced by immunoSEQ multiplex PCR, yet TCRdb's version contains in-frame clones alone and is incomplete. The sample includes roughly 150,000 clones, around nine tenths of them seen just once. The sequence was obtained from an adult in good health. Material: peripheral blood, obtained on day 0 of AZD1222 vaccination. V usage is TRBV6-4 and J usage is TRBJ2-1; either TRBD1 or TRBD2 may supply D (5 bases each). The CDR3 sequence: CASSDDWGSSYNEQFF. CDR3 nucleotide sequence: TGTGCCAGCAGTGACGACTGGGGGAGCTCCTACAATGAGCAGTTCTTC.